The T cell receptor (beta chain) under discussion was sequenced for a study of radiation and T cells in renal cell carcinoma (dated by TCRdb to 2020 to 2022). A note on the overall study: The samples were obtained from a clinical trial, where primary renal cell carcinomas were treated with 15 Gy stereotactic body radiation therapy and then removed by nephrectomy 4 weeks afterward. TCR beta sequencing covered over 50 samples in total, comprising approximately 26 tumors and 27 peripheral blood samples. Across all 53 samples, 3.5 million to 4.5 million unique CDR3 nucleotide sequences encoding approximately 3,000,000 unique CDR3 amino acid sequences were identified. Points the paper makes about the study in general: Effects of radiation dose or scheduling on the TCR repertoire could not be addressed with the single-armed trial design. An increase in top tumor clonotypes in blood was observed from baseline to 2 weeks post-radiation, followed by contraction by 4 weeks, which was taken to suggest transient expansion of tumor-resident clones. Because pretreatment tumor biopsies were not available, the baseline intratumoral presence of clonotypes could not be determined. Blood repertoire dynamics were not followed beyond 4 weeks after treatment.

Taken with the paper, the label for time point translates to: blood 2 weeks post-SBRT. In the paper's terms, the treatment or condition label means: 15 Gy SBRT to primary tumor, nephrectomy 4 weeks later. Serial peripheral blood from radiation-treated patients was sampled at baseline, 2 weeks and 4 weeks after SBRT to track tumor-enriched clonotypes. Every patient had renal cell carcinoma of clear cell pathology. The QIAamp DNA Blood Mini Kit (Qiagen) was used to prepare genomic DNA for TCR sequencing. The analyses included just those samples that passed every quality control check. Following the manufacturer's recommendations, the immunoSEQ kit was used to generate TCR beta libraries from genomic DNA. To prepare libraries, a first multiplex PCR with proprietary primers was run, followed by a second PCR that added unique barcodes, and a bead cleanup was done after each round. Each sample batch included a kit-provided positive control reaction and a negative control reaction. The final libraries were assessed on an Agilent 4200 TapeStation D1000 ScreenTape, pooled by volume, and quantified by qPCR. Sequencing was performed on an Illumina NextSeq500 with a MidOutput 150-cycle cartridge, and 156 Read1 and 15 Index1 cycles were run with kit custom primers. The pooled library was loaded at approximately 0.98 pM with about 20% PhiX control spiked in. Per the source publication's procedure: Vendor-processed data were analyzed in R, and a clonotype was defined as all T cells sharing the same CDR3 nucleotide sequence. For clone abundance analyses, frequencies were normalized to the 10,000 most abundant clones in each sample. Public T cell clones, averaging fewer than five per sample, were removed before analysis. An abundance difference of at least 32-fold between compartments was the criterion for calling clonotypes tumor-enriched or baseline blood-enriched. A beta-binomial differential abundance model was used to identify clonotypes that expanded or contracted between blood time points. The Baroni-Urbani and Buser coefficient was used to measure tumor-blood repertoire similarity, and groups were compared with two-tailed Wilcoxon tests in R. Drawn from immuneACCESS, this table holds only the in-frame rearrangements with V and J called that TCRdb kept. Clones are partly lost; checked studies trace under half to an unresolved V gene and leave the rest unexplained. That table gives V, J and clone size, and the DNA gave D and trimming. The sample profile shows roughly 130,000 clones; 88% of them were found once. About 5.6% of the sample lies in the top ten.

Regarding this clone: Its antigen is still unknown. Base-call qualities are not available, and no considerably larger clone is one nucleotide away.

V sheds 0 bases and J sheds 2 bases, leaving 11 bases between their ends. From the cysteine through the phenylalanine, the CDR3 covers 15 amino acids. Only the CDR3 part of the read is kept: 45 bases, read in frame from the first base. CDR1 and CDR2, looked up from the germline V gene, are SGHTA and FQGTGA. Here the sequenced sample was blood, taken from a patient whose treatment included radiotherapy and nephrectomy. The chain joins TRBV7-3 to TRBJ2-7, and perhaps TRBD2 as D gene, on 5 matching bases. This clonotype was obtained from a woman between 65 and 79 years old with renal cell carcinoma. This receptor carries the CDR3 CASSLTRARAYEQYF. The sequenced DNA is TGTGCCAGCAGCTTAACGCGGGCCAGAGCCTACGAGCAGTACTTC.